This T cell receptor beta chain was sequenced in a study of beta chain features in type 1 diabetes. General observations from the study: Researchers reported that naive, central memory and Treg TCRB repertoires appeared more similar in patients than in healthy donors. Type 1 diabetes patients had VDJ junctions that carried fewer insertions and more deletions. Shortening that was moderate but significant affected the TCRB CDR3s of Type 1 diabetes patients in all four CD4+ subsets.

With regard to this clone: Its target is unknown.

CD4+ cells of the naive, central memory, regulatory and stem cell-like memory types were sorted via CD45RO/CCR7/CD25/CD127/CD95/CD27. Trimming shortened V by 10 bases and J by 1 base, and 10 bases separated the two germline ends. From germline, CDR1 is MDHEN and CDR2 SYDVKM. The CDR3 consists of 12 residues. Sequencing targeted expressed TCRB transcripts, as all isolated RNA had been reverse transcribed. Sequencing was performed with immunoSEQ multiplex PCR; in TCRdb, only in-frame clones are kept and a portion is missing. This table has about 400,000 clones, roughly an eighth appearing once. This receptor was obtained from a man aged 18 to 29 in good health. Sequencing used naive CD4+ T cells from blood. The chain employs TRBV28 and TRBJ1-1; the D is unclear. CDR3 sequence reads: CATKAGNTEAFF. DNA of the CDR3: TGTGCCACCAAGGCAGGGAACACTGAAGCTTTCTTT.